What follows is one T cell receptor (beta chain) and its context. The target antigen is unknown. This sample is part of a study of T cell repertoires in cytomegalovirus infection. Study-level findings and limits: HLA-C-restricted CMV clonotypes gave the most frequent clonotype in two of eight donors. Frequencies of public TCR beta families were cumulated, and this identified carriers of CMV plus the relevant HLA.

Using its own MiXCR run on the reads, TCRdb lists one record per CDR3 protein. The sample has around 540,000 distinct CDR3 sequences, 33% seen once. The V end lost 7 bases, the J end lost 0 bases, and 10 bases lay between the germline ends. The CDR3 has 15 residues. The V call is TRBV12-3 or TRBV12-4, the J call TRBJ1-6; D remains ambiguous. The TCR sequence derives from a human donor in good health (CMV status not recorded). Some clones in this sample may be carry-over from other donors' samples. The sequencing here drew on cultured PBMCs, taken from culture after CMV antigen stimulation. CDR3 sequence: CASTRMSSYNSPLHF. The CDR3 DNA sequence: TGTGCCAGCACCCGGATGAGCTCCTATAATTCACCCCTCCACTTT.